The 25 T cell receptor beta chains in this list originate from one sample, sequenced in a study of CD8+ T cells in alopecia areata. Sequencing templates came from extracted RNA that was reverse transcribed into cDNA. Produced via immunoSEQ multiplex PCR; TCRdb's table is partial and in-frame only. The sample yields 120,000 or so clones, more than 30% seen once. The sample consisted of CD4+ T cells sorted from blood. The receptor set was obtained from a human donor with alopecia areata.

V gene TRBV5-1 combines with J gene TRBJ1-2, with 10 bases matching TRBD1. With 4 bases clipped from V and 3 bases from J, the junction kept 3 bases outside the gene matches. This CDR3 has 14 amino acids. CDR1 is SGHRS, CDR2 YFSETQ, per germline. The chain's CDR3 is CASSPGQGYYGYTF. The CDR3 bases are TGCGCCAGCAGCCCGGGACAGGGGTACTATGGCTACACCTTC.

This clone came up a few times. The chain is built from TRBV7-8 and TRBJ2-5, with D perhaps matching TRBD2 (6 bases). The germline gives CDR1 SGHVS, CDR2 FQNEAQ. The V end was cut by 5 bases, the J end by 4 bases, with 8 bases between. The CDR3 runs 12 residues. Here the CDR3 reads CASSPGVETQYF. CDR3 coding DNA: TGTGCCAGCAGCCCGGGGGTAGAGACCCAGTACTTC.

This clone was counted between two and nine times. This chain uses TRBV9 with TRBJ2-5, with a weak D call TRBD1 (5 bases). The CDR3 spans 14 residues. V lost 2 bases, J lost 4 bases, and 12 bases lay in between. Germline lookup yields CDR1 SGDLS and CDR2 YYNGEE. CDR3: CASSVNYRTETQYF. The CDR3 bases are TGTGCCAGCAGCGTTAACTACAGGACAGAGACCCAGTACTTC.

This clone has only a few counts. The chain couples TRBV28 to TRBJ2-7; the D is unclear. The CDR3 consists of 17 residues. V lost 2 bases and J 2 bases, leaving 19 bases between the germline ends. CDR1 MDHEN and CDR2 SYDVKM come from the germline V gene. The CDR3 region has the DNA TGTGCCAGCAGTTTACCTCCGTCTTTACACACCCCCTACGAGCAGTACTTC. This gives the protein CASSLPPSLHTPYEQYF.

This clone came up a few times. The chain is built from TRBV7-9 and TRBJ2-7; D remains ambiguous. The CDR3 totals 15 residues. Per the germline V gene, CDR1 is SEHNR and CDR2 is FQNEAQ (reference sequence). Between the trimmed V and J ends, which lost 1 base and 0 bases, there was a span of 10 bases. CDR3 residues: CASSLGTRSSYEQYF. DNA for the CDR3: TGTGCCAGCAGCTTAGGGACGAGGAGCTCCTACGAGCAGTACTTC.

In this sample, this clone turned up a few times. The gene calls are TRBV28 and TRBJ2-1, with D perhaps TRBD1 or TRBD2 (5 bases each). The CDR3 has 17 amino acids. Germline V gene data show CDR1 as MDHEN and CDR2 as SYDVKM. Trimming took off 10 bases at V and 0 bases at J, with 22 bases between the two ends. The CDR3 DNA reads TGTGCCACCATAGGTGGGGGAGCAGTGGGCTCCTACAATGAGCAGTTCTTC. Residues: CATIGGGAVGSYNEQFF.

V and J are TRBV5-1 and TRBJ1-6; 8 bases are shared with TRBD1. Per the germline V gene, CDR1 is SGHRS and CDR2 is YFSETQ. This CDR3 comprises 16 residues. V was clipped by 4 bases and J by 2 bases; unmatched bases: 5. CDR3 DNA sequence: TGCGCCAGCAGCCCCCGACAGGGGACCTATAATTCACCCCTCCACTTT. Encoded protein: CASSPRQGTYNSPLHF.

J is TRBJ2-2 and V is TRBV4-3, with 8 bases lining up with TRBD1. V lost 0 bases to trimming and J lost 1 base; unmatched junction nucleotides: 10. CDR3 length: 19 residues. The germline V gene has CDR1 LGHNA and CDR2 YSLEER. The CDR3 bases are TGCGCCAGCAGCCAAGATAAGAGGACAGGGAATTTGAACACCGGGGAGCTGTTTTTT. Translating gives CASSQDKRTGNLNTGELFF.

This clone was counted a few times. The chain recombines TRBV14 with TRBJ2-1; 7 bases are a match to TRBD1. Germline V CDR1 and CDR2: SGHDN, FVKESK. After removal of 6 bases from V and 0 bases from J, the junction contained 8 bases not matched to a gene. The CDR3 contains 16 residues. The CDR3 nucleotides read TGTGCCAGCAGTCCTCACCGGGACAGCTCCTACAATGAGCAGTTCTTC. Amino acids: CASSPHRDSSYNEQFF. Using reference TRBV14 and TRBJ2-1 for the parts outside the CDR3, the full variable domain is EAGVTQFPSHSVIEKGQTVTLRCDPISGHDNLYWYRRVMGKEIKFLLHFVKESKQDESGMPNNRFLAERTGGTYSTLKVQPAELEDSGVYFCASSPHRDSSYNEQFFGPGTRLTVL.

This chain links TRBV29-1 with TRBJ2-7; 10 positions match TRBD1. V was pared by 5 bases and J by 6 bases, with 1 base of the junction left unmatched. This CDR3 is 11 amino acids long. Germline assignment: CDR1 SQVTM and CDR2 ANQGSEA. This CDR3 reads CSVRDRGEQYF. The DNA for the CDR3 is TGCAGCGTTAGGGACAGGGGCGAGCAGTACTTC.

The chain has TRBV7-2 and TRBJ2-1, with 8 bases fitting TRBD1. This CDR3 region has 14 residues. CDR1 is SGHTA and CDR2 is FQGNSA in the germline V gene. The V segment lost 6 bases and the J segment 8 bases; nucleotides outside the gene matches: 9. The CDR3: CASRDQGAPDEQFF. CDR3 in DNA: TGTGCCAGCAGAGATCAGGGGGCGCCCGATGAGCAGTTCTTC.

This clone was observed a handful of times. The rearrangement joins TRBV28 to TRBJ2-7, with 10 bases matching TRBD2. CDR1 is MDHEN, CDR2 SYDVKM, per germline. The CDR3 spans 15 residues. Trimming cost V 6 bases and J 4 bases; bases outside gene matches: 9. CDR3 sequence reads: CASSPGGLAAYEQYF. The CDR3 region has the DNA TGTGCCAGCAGCCCAGGTGGACTAGCGGCATACGAGCAGTACTTC. The whole variable domain, filled in from reference TRBV28 and TRBJ2-7, reads DVKVTQSSRYLVKRTGEKVFLECVQDMDHENMFWYRQDPGLGLRLIYFSYDVKMKEKGDIPEGYSVSREKKERFSLILESASTNQTSMYLCASSPGGLAAYEQYFGPGTRLTVT.

This clone occurred a few times. The CDR3 protein is CATSRDIQAFNEKLFF. The CDR3 nucleotides are TGTGCCACCAGCAGAGATATTCAGGCGTTTAATGAAAAACTGTTTTTT. V is TRBV15 and J is TRBJ1-4, with no clear D. The CDR3 loop spans 16 amino acids. Trimming stripped 0 bases from V and 4 bases from J, with 12 bases between. Looked up from germline, CDR1 is LNHNV and CDR2 is YYDKDF (reference sequence).

V and J are TRBV29-1 and TRBJ2-3; 8 nucleotides agree with TRBD1. The germline gives CDR1 SQVTM, CDR2 ANQGSEA. The CDR3 loop spans 12 amino acids. Written as DNA, the CDR3 is TGCTCCCAAGGACAGGGCTCAGATACGCAGTATTTT. It yields the protein CSQGQGSDTQYF.

This rearrangement joins TRBV10-3 to TRBJ2-7, with D uncertain. The germline V gene has CDR1 ENHRY and CDR2 SYGVKD. This CDR3 has 13 residues. Trimming cost V 0 bases and J 3 bases, with 6 bases left between them. The CDR3 is CAISESGNYEQYF. In DNA, the CDR3 is TGTGCCATCAGTGAGTCAGGGAACTACGAGCAGTACTTC.

The V and J genes are TRBV5-1 and TRBJ2-3; possible D gene TRBD1, 6 bases. V was shortened by 3 bases and J by 4 bases, with 18 bases between the two germline ends. The length of the CDR3 is 16 residues. Germline CDR1 and CDR2: SGHRS and YFSETQ. CDR3 DNA sequence: TGCGCCAGCAGCTCGTCTTTTGGGGGCCCAGCAGATACGCAGTATTTT. Translation: CASSSSFGGPADTQYF. The full variable domain, in which reference TRBV5-1 and TRBJ2-3 provide the parts outside the CDR3, is KAGVTQTPRYLIKTRGQQVTLSCSPISGHRSVSWYQQTPGQGLQFLFEYFSETQRNKGNFPGRFSGRQFSNSRSEMNVSTLELGDSALYLCASSSSFGGPADTQYFGPGTRLTVL.

The V call is TRBV5-1, the J call TRBJ2-5; no firm D call. V shed 5 bases and J shed 5 bases, with 7 bases lying between them. This CDR3 spans 11 amino acids. Germline assignment: CDR1 SGHRS and CDR2 YFSETQ. In DNA, the CDR3 is TGCGCCAGCAGGTTGTGGGAGACCCAGTACTTC. Translated, it gives CASRLWETQYF.

This clone appeared a few times. The chain recombines TRBV7-2 with TRBJ2-2; 9 bases agree with TRBD2. Germline V gene lookup returns CDR1 SGHTA and CDR2 FQGNSA. The CDR3 covers 16 residues. Trimming cost V 1 base and J 5 bases; bases outside gene matches: 5. The CDR3 DNA reads as TGTGCCAGCAGCTTAGGGAGCGGGAGGCGTACCGGGGAGCTGTTTTTT. This translates into CASSLGSGRRTGELFF.

J is TRBJ2-3 and V is TRBV5-4; D gene uncertain. V dropped 3 bases and J dropped 1 base, with 15 bases sitting between them. The CDR3 runs to 16 residues. Germline-derived CDR1 and CDR2 are SGHNT and YYREEE (reference sequence). The CDR3 DNA reads TGTGCCAGCAGCTCCCAGCCTAACCGCGGCACAGATACGCAGTATTTT. It yields the protein CASSSQPNRGTDTQYF.

The chain carries TRBV4-3 and TRBJ2-1; D uncertain. There are 14 residues in the CDR3. With 1 base removed from V and 7 bases from J, the gap between germline ends came to 11 bases. CDR1 and CDR2 from the germline V gene are LGHNA and YSLEER. CDR3 in DNA: TGCGCCAGCAGCCAAGGTATCCCGAGTAATGAGCAGTTCTTC. Its protein product is CASSQGIPSNEQFF.

This clone occurred a few times. This chain links TRBV29-1 with TRBJ2-1; D might be TRBD2 (5 bases). V lost 8 bases, J lost 0 bases, and 11 bases lay in between. Germline assignment: CDR1 SQVTM and CDR2 ANQGSEA. The CDR3 loop spans 13 amino acids. The CDR3 loop is CSSRGSSYNEQFF. In DNA form, the CDR3 reads TGCAGCTCGCGAGGGAGCTCCTACAATGAGCAGTTCTTC.

This clone has a handful of counts. The chain has TRBV14 and TRBJ2-3; D uncertain. V shed 1 base and J shed 6 bases, with 5 bases lying between them. Germline-derived CDR1 and CDR2 are SGHDN and FVKESK. The CDR3 contains 12 residues. CDR3 region: CASSQGWDTQYF. Written as DNA, the CDR3 is TGTGCCAGCAGCCAAGGTTGGGATACGCAGTATTTT.

This clone was detected only a few times. The chain uses TRBV29-1 and TRBJ1-1; weak D call: TRBD1 (5 bases). The CDR3 sequence is 14 residues long. With 6 bases removed from V and 3 bases from J, the gap between germline ends came to 17 bases. CDR1 and CDR2 from the germline V gene are SQVTM and ANQGSEA. CDR3 residues: CSVADPGGDTEAFF. The CDR3 region has the DNA TGCAGCGTCGCCGATCCAGGAGGGGACACTGAAGCTTTCTTT.

In DNA, the CDR3 is TGTGCCAGCAGTTATCTTGAGGGGAAGGGGATGAACACTGAAGCTTTCTTT. It codes for CASSYLEGKGMNTEAFF. The rearrangement uses TRBV11-2 and TRBJ1-1; tentative D call: TRBD1 (5 bases). The CDR3 is made up of 17 amino acids. V was trimmed by 6 bases and J by 0 bases, leaving 20 bases between them. Germline V lookup: CDR1 SGHAT, CDR2 FQNNGV. Filled out from reference TRBV11-2 and TRBJ1-1, the complete variable domain reads EAGVAQSPRYKIIEKRQSVAFWCNPISGHATLYWYQQILGQGPKLLIQFQNNGVVDDSQLPKDRFSAERLKGVDSTLKIQPAKLEDSAVYLCASSYLEGKGMNTEAFFGQGTRLTVV.

This chain joins TRBV29-1 and TRBJ2-1; maybe TRBD2 (6 bases). V gave up 4 bases and J gave up 6 bases, with 13 bases separating them. This CDR3 region has 13 residues. Germline CDR1 reads SQVTM; CDR2 reads ANQGSEA. CDR3 DNA: TGCAGCGTTGGGACTAACTTTAGCAATGAGCAGTTCTTC. This codes for CSVGTNFSNEQFF.